This TCR beta chain was profiled in a study of beta chain features in type 1 diabetes. Points from the study as a whole: TCRB CDR3s were moderately but significantly shorter in Type 1 diabetes patients in all four CD4+ subsets.

Every bit of the isolated RNA underwent reverse transcription, so sequencing read expressed TCRB transcripts. TCRdb keeps only in-frame clones here, not all; method: immunoSEQ multiplex PCR. Of about 650,000 clones listed, over 10% were seen once; the top ten hold approximately 0.11%. On this clone itself: Its antigen is not known.

V lost 5 bases, J lost 8 bases, and 4 bases stayed unmatched. Germline V gene sequence: CDR1 MDHEN, CDR2 SYDVKM. The CDR3 length is 12 residues. Once sorted, every population was more than 98% pure. The receptor was isolated from a man younger than 40 with type 1 diabetes. The rearrangement links TRBV28 to TRBJ1-2; 8 bases are a match to TRBD1. The sequencing input was naive CD4+ T cells from blood. This CDR3 reads CASSRQGTGYTF. CDR3 DNA: TGTGCCAGCAGTCGACAGGGGACGGGCTACACCTTC.